Each of the 5 T cell receptor beta chains below was sequenced from the same sample in a study of PD-1 blockade in classical Hodgkin lymphoma. Clones were sequenced by immunoSEQ multiplex PCR, and TCRdb holds only the in-frame ones, with some missing. In the table there are about 150,000 clones, about 81% of which are singletons. Relapse after autologous stem cell transplantation occurred in every patient, and brentuximab vedotin exposure varied. Sequences were derived from peripheral blood mononuclear cells (PBMCs), sampled before the second cycle of nivolumab. These receptors all stem from a human donor with classical Hodgkin lymphoma.

This clone was counted only a few times. The chain employs TRBV5-1 and TRBJ1-3; the D gene is possibly TRBD1 (5 bases). Germline V gene sequence: CDR1 SGHRS, CDR2 YFSETQ. The CDR3 contains 13 residues. With 0 bases removed from V and 8 bases from J, the gap between germline ends came to 9 bases. The CDR3 sequence: CASSLAGGDTIYF. The CDR3 nucleotides are TGCGCCAGCAGCTTGGCCGGGGGGGACACCATATATTTT.

This chain connects TRBV19 to TRBJ2-7; 8 bases are a match to TRBD2. The CDR3 is 17 amino acids. V trimming: 3 bases; J trimming: 0 bases; junction bases outside the gene matches: 10. Germline V gives CDR1 LNHDA, CDR2 SQIVND (reference sequence). The CDR3 bases are TGTGCCAGTAGTATTCACGTCGGGCTAGCGGGCTCCTACGAGCAGTACTTC. This translates into CASSIHVGLAGSYEQYF.

This chain joins TRBV5-1 and TRBJ2-7; 8 bases fit TRBD1. The junction had 11 bases not matched to a gene; V was cut back by 1 base and J by 5 bases. The germline V gene encodes CDR1 SGHRS and CDR2 YFSETQ. This CDR3 region has 16 residues. CDR3 DNA sequence: TGCGCCAGCAGCTTGAGGCTGGGGCAGGGGGCCCACGAGCAGTACTTC. Amino acids: CASSLRLGQGAHEQYF. Drawing the rest from reference TRBV5-1 and TRBJ2-7, the complete variable domain is KAGVTQTPRYLIKTRGQQVTLSCSPISGHRSVSWYQQTPGQGLQFLFEYFSETQRNKGNFPGRFSGRQFSNSRSEMNVSTLELGDSALYLCASSLRLGQGAHEQYFGPGTRLTVT.

J is TRBJ1-5 and V is TRBV18; 11 positions agree with TRBD1. CDR1 KGHSH and CDR2 LQKENI come from the germline V gene. With 4 bases clipped from V and 7 bases from J, the junction kept 3 bases outside the gene matches. This CDR3 comprises 14 residues. In DNA, the CDR3 is TGTGCCAGCTCACGGGGACAGGGGGACCAGCCCCAGCATTTT. Amino acids: CASSRGQGDQPQHF.

V gene TRBV19 combines with J gene TRBJ2-3; TRBD2 agrees at 7 bases. The CDR3 is 15 residues long. V lost 7 bases to trimming and J lost 1 base; unmatched junction nucleotides: 8. The germline CDR1 and CDR2 sequences are LNHDA and SQIVND (reference sequence). CDR3 nucleotide sequence: TGTGCCAGTACCACATGGAGCGGGGGCACAGATACGCAGTATTTT. Its translation is CASTTWSGGTDTQYF.